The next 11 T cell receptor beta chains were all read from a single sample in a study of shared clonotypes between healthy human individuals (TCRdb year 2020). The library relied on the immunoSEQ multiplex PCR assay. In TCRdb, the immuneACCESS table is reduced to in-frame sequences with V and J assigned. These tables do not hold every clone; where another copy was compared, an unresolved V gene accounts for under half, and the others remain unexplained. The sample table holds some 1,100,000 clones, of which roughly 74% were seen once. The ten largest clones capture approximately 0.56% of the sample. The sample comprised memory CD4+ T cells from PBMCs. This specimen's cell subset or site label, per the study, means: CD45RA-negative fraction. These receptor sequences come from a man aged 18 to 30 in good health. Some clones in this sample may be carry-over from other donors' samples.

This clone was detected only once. The CDR3 nucleotides read TGTGCCAGCAGGAATTTAACGCCCGCTATGAACACTGAAGCTTTCTTT. It is translated as CASRNLTPAMNTEAFF. The chain links TRBV28 to TRBJ1-1, with D unclear. This CDR3 has 16 amino acids. Trimming removed 6 bases from V and 0 bases from J, with 17 bases in between. CDR1 is MDHEN, CDR2 SYDVKM, per germline.

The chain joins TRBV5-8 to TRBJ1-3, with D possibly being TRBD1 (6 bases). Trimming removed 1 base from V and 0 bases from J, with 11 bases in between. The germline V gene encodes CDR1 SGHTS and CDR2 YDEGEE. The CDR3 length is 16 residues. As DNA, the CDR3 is TGTGCCAGCAGCTTGACAGGGCTCGACTCTGGAAACACCATATATTTT. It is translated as CASSLTGLDSGNTIYF.

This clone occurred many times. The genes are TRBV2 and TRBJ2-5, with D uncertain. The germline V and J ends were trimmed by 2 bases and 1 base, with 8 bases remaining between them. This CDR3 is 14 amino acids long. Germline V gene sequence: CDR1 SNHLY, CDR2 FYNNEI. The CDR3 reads CASSERSVQETQYF. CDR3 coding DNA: TGTGCCAGCAGTGAAAGGTCCGTCCAAGAGACCCAGTACTTC.

The CDR3 coding sequence is TGTGCCAGCAGCCGGGAGGCTAGGCTGGTTGAACTGTTTTTT. Amino acid sequence: CASSREARLVELFF. The chain carries TRBV2 and TRBJ1-4, with unresolved D. The ends were cut back, 6 bases at V and 12 bases at J, with 20 bases in the middle. The length of the CDR3 is 14 residues. The germline gives CDR1 SNHLY, CDR2 FYNNEI.

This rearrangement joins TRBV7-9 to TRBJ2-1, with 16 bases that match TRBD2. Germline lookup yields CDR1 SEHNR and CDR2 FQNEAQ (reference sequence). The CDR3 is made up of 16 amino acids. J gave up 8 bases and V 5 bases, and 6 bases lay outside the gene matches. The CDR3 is CASSPVGLAGGYEQFF. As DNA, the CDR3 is TGTGCCAGCAGCCCGGTGGGACTAGCGGGAGGGTATGAGCAGTTCTTC.

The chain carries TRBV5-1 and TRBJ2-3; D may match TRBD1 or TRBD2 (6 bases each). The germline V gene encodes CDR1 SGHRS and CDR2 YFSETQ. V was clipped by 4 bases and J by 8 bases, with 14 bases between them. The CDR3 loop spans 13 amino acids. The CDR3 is CASSHRDFGTQYF. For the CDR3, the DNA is TGCGCCAGCAGCCACAGGGACTTTGGTACGCAGTATTTT.

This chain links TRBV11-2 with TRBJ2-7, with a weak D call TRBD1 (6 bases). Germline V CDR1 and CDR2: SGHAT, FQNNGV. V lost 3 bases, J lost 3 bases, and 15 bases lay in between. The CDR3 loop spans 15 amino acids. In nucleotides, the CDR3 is TGTGCCAGCAGCTTGATACCGCAACAGGGCTACGAGCAGTACTTC. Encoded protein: CASSLIPQQGYEQYF.

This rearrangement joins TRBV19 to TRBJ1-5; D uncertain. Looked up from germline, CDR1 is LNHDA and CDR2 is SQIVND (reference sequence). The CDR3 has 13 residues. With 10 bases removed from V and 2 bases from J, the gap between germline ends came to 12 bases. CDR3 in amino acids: CATEGGGNQPQHF. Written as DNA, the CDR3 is TGTGCCACAGAGGGAGGAGGCAATCAGCCCCAGCATTTT.

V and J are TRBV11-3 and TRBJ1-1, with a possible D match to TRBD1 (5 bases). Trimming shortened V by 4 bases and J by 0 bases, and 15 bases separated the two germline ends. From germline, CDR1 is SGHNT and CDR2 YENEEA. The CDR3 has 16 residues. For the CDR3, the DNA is TGTGCCAGCAGCTCAAACGGGACGGCAATGAACACTGAAGCTTTCTTT. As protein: CASSSNGTAMNTEAFF.

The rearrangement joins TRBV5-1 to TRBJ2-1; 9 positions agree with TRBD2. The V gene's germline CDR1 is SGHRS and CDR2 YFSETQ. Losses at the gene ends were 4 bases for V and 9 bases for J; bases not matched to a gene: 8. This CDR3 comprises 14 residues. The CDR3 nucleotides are TGCGCCAGCAGCCAACAAGCGGGAGGTTTTGAGCAGTTCTTC. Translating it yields CASSQQAGGFEQFF.

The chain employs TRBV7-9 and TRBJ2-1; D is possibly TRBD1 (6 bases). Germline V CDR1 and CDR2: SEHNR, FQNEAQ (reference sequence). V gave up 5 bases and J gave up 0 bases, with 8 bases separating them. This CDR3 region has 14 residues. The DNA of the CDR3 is TGTGCCAGCAGCCCGACAGGCTCCTACAATGAGCAGTTCTTC. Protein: CASSPTGSYNEQFF.